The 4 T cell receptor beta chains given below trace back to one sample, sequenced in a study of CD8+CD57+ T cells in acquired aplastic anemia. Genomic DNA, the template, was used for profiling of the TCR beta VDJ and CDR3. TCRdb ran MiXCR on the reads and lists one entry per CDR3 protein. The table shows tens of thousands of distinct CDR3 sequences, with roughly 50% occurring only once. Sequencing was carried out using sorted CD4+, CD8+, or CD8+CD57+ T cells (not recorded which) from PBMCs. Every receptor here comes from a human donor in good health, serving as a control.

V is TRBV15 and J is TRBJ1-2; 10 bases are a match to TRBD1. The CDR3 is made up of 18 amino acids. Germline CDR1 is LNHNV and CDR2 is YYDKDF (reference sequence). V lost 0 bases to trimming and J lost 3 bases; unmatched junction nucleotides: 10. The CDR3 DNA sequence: TGTGCCACCAGCAGAGATCTTACCGGGGACAGGGGATACTATGGCTACACCTTC. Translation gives CATSRDLTGDRGYYGYTF. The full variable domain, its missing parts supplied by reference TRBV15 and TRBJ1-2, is DAMVIQNPRYQVTQFGKPVTLSCSQTLNHNVMYWYQQKSSQAPKLLFHYYDKDFNNEADTPDNFQSRRPNTSFCFLDIRSPGLGDTAMYLCATSRDLTGDRGYYGYTFGSGTRLTVV.

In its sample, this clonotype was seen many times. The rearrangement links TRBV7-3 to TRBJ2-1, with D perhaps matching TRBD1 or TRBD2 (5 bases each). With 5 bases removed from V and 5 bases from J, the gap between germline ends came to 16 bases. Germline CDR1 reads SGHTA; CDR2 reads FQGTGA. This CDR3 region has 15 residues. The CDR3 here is CASSQRPGPNNEQFF. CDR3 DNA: TGTGCCAGCAGCCAGAGACCGGGGCCCAACAATGAGCAGTTCTTC.

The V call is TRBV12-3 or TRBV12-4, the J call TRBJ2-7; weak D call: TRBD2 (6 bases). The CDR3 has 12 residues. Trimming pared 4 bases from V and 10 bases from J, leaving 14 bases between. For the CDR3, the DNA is TGTGCCAGCAGTTACGACTGGGGGGACCAGTACTTC. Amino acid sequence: CASSYDWGDQYF.

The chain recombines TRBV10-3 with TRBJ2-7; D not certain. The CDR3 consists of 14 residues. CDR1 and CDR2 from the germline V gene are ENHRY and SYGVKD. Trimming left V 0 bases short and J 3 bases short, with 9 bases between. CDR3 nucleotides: TGTGCCATCAGTGAGTCGACCCAGATCTACGAGCAGTACTTC. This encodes CAISESTQIYEQYF.